These 18 T cell receptor beta chains were sequenced from one sample in a study of blood T cell repertoires in COVID-19. The table came from immunoSEQ multiplex PCR; TCRdb's copy has only in-frame clones and leaves some out. The sample contains 200,000 to 300,000 clones, more than 85% of which appear only once. Input material: PBMCs or T cells enriched from blood (not recorded which). The receptors were sampled from a middle-aged man who had recovered from COVID-19.

This clone occurred once. The chain recombines TRBV25-1 with TRBJ2-3; D call uncertain. Germline CDR1 is MGHDK and CDR2 is SYGVNS. This CDR3 spans 13 amino acids. V lost 3 bases, J lost 2 bases, and 6 bases lay in between. The CDR3 is CASSDQDTDTQYF. The DNA for the CDR3 is TGTGCCAGCAGTGACCAGGACACAGATACGCAGTATTTT.

The sample holds a few counts of this clone. This chain links TRBV5-4 with TRBJ2-1, with 14 bases aligning to TRBD2. The CDR3 is made up of 17 amino acids. Germline CDR1 and CDR2: SGHNT and YYREEE (reference sequence). After removal of 0 bases from V and 5 bases from J, the junction contained 4 bases not matched to a gene. This CDR3 is CASSLGLAGGSNNEQFF. Here the CDR3 DNA reads TGTGCCAGCAGCTTGGGACTAGCGGGGGGGTCCAACAATGAGCAGTTCTTC.

The chain has TRBV19 and TRBJ1-1, with 8 bases matching TRBD1. The length of the CDR3 is 16 residues. J was trimmed by 4 bases and V by 8 bases; bases with no gene match: 15. Germline assignment: CDR1 LNHDA and CDR2 SQIVND (reference sequence). CDR3 in DNA: TGTGCCAGTGGCCCAGGGACAGGACAGGGATTCACTGAAGCTTTCTTT. It is translated as CASGPGTGQGFTEAFF.

The genes are TRBV19 and TRBJ1-1; D remains ambiguous. The length of the CDR3 is 16 residues. Germline assignment: CDR1 LNHDA and CDR2 SQIVND (reference sequence). Deletions cut 7 bases from V and 3 bases from J, with 21 bases between. The CDR3 sequence is CASKSPELYRDTEAFF. The DNA for the CDR3 is TGTGCCAGTAAGTCTCCGGAACTCTATCGGGACACTGAAGCTTTCTTT.

The chain joins TRBV28 to TRBJ2-7, with D perhaps TRBD1 (5 bases). The CDR3 runs to 12 residues. The V gene's germline CDR1 is MDHEN and CDR2 SYDVKM. Trimming took off 5 bases at V and 6 bases at J, with 11 bases between the two ends. CDR3 in amino acids: CASSKQESEQYF. The CDR3 DNA reads TGTGCCAGCAGTAAACAGGAGAGCGAGCAGTACTTC.

The chain employs TRBV7-2 and TRBJ2-7, with D possibly matching TRBD1 (7 bases). The CDR3 consists of 17 residues. CDR1 is SGHTA, CDR2 FQGNSA, per germline. Trimming took off 5 bases at V and 3 bases at J, with 23 bases between the two ends. CDR3 DNA: TGTGCCAGCAGCCCTAGGTGGCGGGACAGCGACCACTACGAGCAGTACTTC. Encoded protein: CASSPRWRDSDHYEQYF.

The rearrangement joins TRBV12-3 or TRBV12-4 to TRBJ1-2, with a possible D match to TRBD1 (5 bases). Trimming removed 1 base at V and 8 bases at J, with 8 bases between. The CDR3 totals 12 residues. Here the CDR3 reads CASSLGWGGYTF. CDR3 sequence (DNA): TGTGCCAGCAGTTTAGGATGGGGCGGCTACACCTTC.

This chain connects TRBV6-5 to TRBJ2-1; a possible D gene is TRBD1 (5 bases). Looked up from germline, CDR1 is MNHEY and CDR2 is SVGAGI. V was shortened by 6 bases and J by 5 bases, with 14 bases between the two germline ends. CDR3 size: 14 residues. The CDR3: CASSPGWGNNEQFF. CDR3 coding DNA: TGTGCCAGCAGCCCCGGTTGGGGCAACAATGAGCAGTTCTTC.

CDR3 loop: CASSLGGGREAGELFF. The CDR3 nucleotides are TGTGCCAGCAGCCTCGGGGGTGGGCGGGAGGCCGGGGAGCTGTTTTTT. The chain uses TRBV4-2 and TRBJ2-2; 8 nucleotides align to TRBD2. This CDR3 region has 16 residues. With V trimmed by 4 bases and J by 6 bases, 10 bases remained unmatched. Germline V gene lookup returns CDR1 LGHNA and CDR2 YNFKEQ.

The genes are TRBV3-1 (or the pseudogene TRBV3-2) and TRBJ1-5, with unresolved D. The V gene lost 0 bases and the J gene lost 7 bases, with 10 bases spanning the gap. Per the germline V gene, CDR1 is LGHDT and CDR2 is YNNKEL (reference sequence). This CDR3 region has 14 residues. CDR3 sequence reads: CASSQDLVAQPQHF. The DNA for the CDR3 is TGTGCCAGCAGCCAAGACTTGGTAGCCCAGCCCCAGCATTTT.

The gene calls are TRBV5-6 and TRBJ2-7; 9 nucleotides match TRBD1. This CDR3 region has 12 residues. The germline gives CDR1 SGHDT, CDR2 YYEEEE. J lost 4 bases, V lost 9 bases, and 5 bases had no gene match. The CDR3 nucleotides read TGTGCCACGGGACAGGGAGGTTACGAGCAGTACTTC. This translates into CATGQGGYEQYF.

A few counts support this clone. The gene calls are TRBV10-1 and TRBJ1-3; the D is unclear. This CDR3 contains 12 residues. Germline V gene data show CDR1 as WNHNN and CDR2 as SYGVQD (reference sequence). Trimming took off 11 bases at V and 5 bases at J, with 13 bases between the two ends. For the CDR3, the DNA is TGCGCCCGGAGGTTAGGACGAAACACCATATATTTT. Translated, it gives CARRLGRNTIYF.

The J gene is TRBJ2-2, the V gene TRBV7-6; 7 bases map to TRBD1. The CDR3 extends over 17 amino acids. Germline V CDR1 and CDR2: SGHVS, FNYEAQ. J lost 1 base, V lost 5 bases, and 10 bases had no gene match. The chain's CDR3 is CASSLVSGQRNTGELFF. The CDR3 DNA reads as TGTGCCAGCAGCCTGGTGTCGGGACAGAGGAACACCGGGGAGCTGTTTTTT.

This sequence joins TRBV6-4 and TRBJ1-1; D gene unclear. From germline, CDR1 is MRHNA and CDR2 SNTAGT. Trimming pared 3 bases from V and 3 bases from J, leaving 11 bases between. The CDR3 spans 14 residues. The CDR3 region is CASSENFEDTEAFF. Written as DNA, the CDR3 is TGTGCCAGCAGTGAGAACTTCGAAGACACTGAAGCTTTCTTT.

The chain uses TRBV7-9 and TRBJ1-2; 10 positions match TRBD1. The CDR3 is 17 residues long. Germline V gene data show CDR1 as SEHNR and CDR2 as FQNEAQ (reference sequence). V gave up 5 bases and J gave up 0 bases; unmatched junction bases: 9. The CDR3 bases are TGTGCCAGCAGCATAGAGGGACAGGGGTATCCTAACTATGGCTACACCTTC. Its translation: CASSIEGQGYPNYGYTF. Full variable domain (rest looked up from reference TRBV7-9 and TRBJ1-2): DTGVSQNPRHKITKRGQNVTFRCDPISEHNRLYWYRQTLGQGPEFLTYFQNEAQLEKSRLLSDRFSAERPKGSFSTLEIQRTEQGDSAMYLCASSIEGQGYPNYGYTFGSGTRLTVV.

This chain connects TRBV24-1 to TRBJ1-2, with 8 bases that match TRBD1. Germline CDR1 and CDR2: KGHDR and SFDVKD. The CDR3 contains 14 residues. V shed 3 bases, J shed 7 bases, and the junction held 6 bases outside the gene matches. CDR3 DNA sequence: TGTGCCACCAGTGATCGGGACAGGCGGGGTGGCTACACCTTC. This translates into CATSDRDRRGGYTF.

This clone was seen a single time. The chain recombines TRBV6-5 with TRBJ1-2, with TRBD1 as a possible D gene (6 bases). Germline V gives CDR1 MNHEY, CDR2 SVGAGI. V shed 8 bases and J shed 4 bases, with 17 bases lying between them. CDR3 length equals 14 residues. CDR3 loop: CASSLQGLSYGYTF. The CDR3 DNA reads TGTGCCAGCTCCCTTCAGGGGTTGAGCTATGGCTACACCTTC.

The CDR3 is CAVQQGHQPQHF. In nucleotides, the CDR3 is TGTGCCGTCCAACAGGGGCATCAGCCCCAGCATTTT. This chain joins TRBV24-1 and TRBJ1-5; 7 bases fit TRBD1. The V gene end was trimmed by 12 bases and the J gene end by 5 bases; junction bases not matched to a gene: 6. The CDR3 runs to 12 residues. CDR1 is KGHDR and CDR2 is SFDVKD in the germline V gene.